This entry lists 19 T cell receptor beta chains sequenced from one sample in a study of blood T cells in healthy people across ages. A second roughly 6 to 11 cycle PCR used barcoded and J-beta primers. From the 5' RACE reads, TCRdb called clonotypes with MiXCR, one entry per CDR3 protein. The table lists approximately 730,000 distinct CDR3 sequences, roughly two fifths of them singletons, with 20% to 25% in the top ten. Sample: blood. Every receptor here comes from a woman aged 55-69 years in good health.

On this clonotype: The germline gene is not matched at one end of the junction; a read error may be the cause. The rearrangement joins TRBV7-9 to TRBJ2-7, with D possibly matching TRBD2 (7 bases). Germline V lookup: CDR1 SEHNR, CDR2 FQNEAQ (reference sequence). This CDR3 comprises 14 residues. The CDR3 bases are TGTGCCGGCAGCTCAGAGGGGGGGTCCTACGAGCAGTACTTC. This codes for CAGSSEGGSYEQYF.

The J gene is TRBJ2-1, the V gene TRBV21-1; no check of the table's D call, TRBD1, against the DNA was made. TRBV21-1 is a pseudogene locus. The CDR3 loop spans 15 amino acids. CDR3 sequence (DNA): TGTGCCAGCAGCAAAGCAACAGGAAACGGGGGTGAGCAGTTCTTC. This sequence encodes CASSKATGNGGEQFF.

The rearrangement uses TRBV6-5 and TRBJ1-1; TRBD1 might be the D (6 bases). The germline CDR1 and CDR2 sequences are MNHEY and SVGAGI. This CDR3 has 14 residues. With 5 bases removed from V and 4 bases from J, the gap between germline ends came to 14 bases. This chain's CDR3 is CASSHQQGGTEAFF. The DNA for the CDR3 is TGTGCCAGCAGTCACCAACAGGGTGGCACTGAAGCTTTCTTT.

To note about this clonotype: An end of the junction does not agree with germline; a read error may underlie this. The rearrangement links TRBV7-2 to TRBJ2-5; tentative D call: TRBD2 (6 bases). The assigned J gene may be wrong: the sequence end matches TRBJ2-7 better. Germline CDR1 SGHTA, CDR2 FQGNSA. CDR3 length: 15 residues. CDR3 in DNA: TGTGCCGGCAGCCCCCGGACGGGTGGAGGGTACGAGCAGTACTTC. It yields the protein CAGSPRTGGGYEQYF.

DNA for the CDR3: TGTGCCAGCAGTGAAGCGCGACTAGCGGGAGAGACCCAGTACTTC. Its translation: CASSEARLAGETQYF. This sequence joins TRBV6-1 and TRBJ2-5; 10 bases align to TRBD2. Germline CDR1 MNHNS, CDR2 SASEGT. J gave up 4 bases and V 0 bases, and 2 bases lay outside the gene matches. This CDR3 contains 15 residues.

With respect to this clonotype: This sequence may be a read error, since a much larger clone differs from it by one base. The chain joins TRBV12-3 or TRBV12-4 to TRBJ2-1; D is possibly TRBD1 or TRBD2 (5 bases each). Trimming left V 5 bases short and J 8 bases short, with 28 bases between. This CDR3 region has 18 residues. The CDR3 loop reads CASSPPGAGADPRDEQFF. In DNA form, the CDR3 reads TGTGCCAGCAGTCCCCCCGGGGCAGGAGCGGACCCCCGCGATGAGCAGTTCTTC.

V gene TRBV6-5 combines with J gene TRBJ1-5; D uncertain. CDR3 length: 13 amino acids. Trimming removed 6 bases at V and 0 bases at J, with 6 bases between. CDR1 MNHEY and CDR2 SVGAGI come from the germline V gene. The CDR3 coding sequence is TGTGCCAGCAGGCGGAATAGCAATCAGCCCCAGCATTTT. Protein: CASRRNSNQPQHF.

In this sample, this clonotype turned up a few times. The chain combines TRBV12-3 or TRBV12-4 with TRBJ2-7; the D gene is possibly TRBD1 (6 bases). The CDR3 sequence is 16 residues long. Trimming removed 5 bases from V and 2 bases from J, with 19 bases in between. The CDR3 bases are TGTGCCAGCAGTATCCCGGGACAACTCTTAACCTACGAGCAGTACTTC. This translates into CASSIPGQLLTYEQYF.

On this clonotype: One end of the junction varies from germline; a read error may be responsible. The gene calls are TRBV4-2 and TRBJ2-5; TRBD1 matches 7 bases. Germline CDR1 reads LGHNA; CDR2 reads YNFKEQ. This CDR3 has 15 residues. The CDR3 coding sequence is TGTGCCGGCAGCCAACTCGACAGGGATCAAGAGACCCAGTACTTC. As protein: CAGSQLDRDQETQYF.

The chain has TRBV20-1 and TRBJ2-3; the match to TRBD2 covers 13 bases. Germline assignment: CDR1 DFQATT and CDR2 SNEGSKA (reference sequence). V shed 5 bases and J 0 bases; nucleotides not matched to a gene: 8. This CDR3 has 17 residues. The CDR3 region has the DNA TGCAGTGCTTCCGGACTAGCGGGGGACACTAGCACAGATACGCAGTATTTT. It yields the protein CSASGLAGDTSTDTQYF.

The chain employs TRBV5-5 and TRBJ2-1, with 11 bases aligning to TRBD2. Germline assignment: CDR1 SGHKS and CDR2 YYEKEE (reference sequence). The CDR3 totals 15 residues. V gave up 2 bases and J gave up 8 bases; unmatched junction bases: 6. The CDR3 nucleotides read TGTGCCAGCAGCTTTCGACTAGCGGGAACAGATGAGCAGTTCTTC. It yields the protein CASSFRLAGTDEQFF.

The chain has TRBV20-1 and TRBJ2-3; 13 nucleotides line up with TRBD2. With V trimmed by 2 bases and J by 4 bases, 6 bases remained unmatched. Germline V CDR1 and CDR2: DFQATT, SNEGSKA (reference sequence). This CDR3 has 16 amino acids. Here the CDR3 reads CSARSGTSGVADTQYF. DNA of the CDR3: TGCAGTGCTAGATCCGGGACTAGCGGGGTCGCAGATACGCAGTATTTT.

The rearrangement joins TRBV9 to TRBJ2-7; 8 bases fit TRBD1. This CDR3 spans 16 amino acids. In germline, CDR1 is SGDLS, CDR2 YYNGEE. V dropped 3 bases and J dropped 3; count of bases not matched to a gene: 11. CDR3 residues: CASSAGQGGPNYEQYF. The CDR3, as DNA: TGTGCCAGCAGCGCAGGACAGGGAGGACCCAACTACGAGCAGTACTTC. Full variable domain (remainder filled in from reference TRBV9 and TRBJ2-7): DSGVTQTPKHLITATGQRVTLRCSPRSGDLSVYWYQQSLDQGLQFLIQYYNGEERAKGNILERFSAQQFPDLHSELNLSSLELGDSALYFCASSAGQGGPNYEQYFGPGTRLTVT.

This clonotype was counted a few times. J is TRBJ2-5 and V is TRBV12-5, with D unresolved. The germline V gene has CDR1 LGHNT and CDR2 FRNRAP. The CDR3 consists of 12 residues. Trimming took 2 bases from V and 5 from J, leaving 6 bases between them. For the CDR3, the DNA is TGTGCTAGTGGTTTGAGGCCCGAGACCCAGTACTTC. Protein sequence: CASGLRPETQYF.

This sequence joins TRBV9 and TRBJ2-5; possible D gene TRBD2, 6 bases. From germline, CDR1 is SGDLS and CDR2 YYNGEE. The CDR3 consists of 16 residues. V lost 3 bases and J 11 bases, leaving 26 bases between the germline ends. CDR3 bases: TGTGCCAGCAGCGGGTTTCGGAGGGAGCCGTACAATGAGCAGTACTTC. The encoded protein is CASSGFRREPYNEQYF.

V is TRBV12-3 or TRBV12-4 and J is TRBJ1-5; possible D gene TRBD1, 6 bases. The CDR3 has 13 residues. The V end lost 4 bases, the J end lost 6 bases, and 10 bases lay between the germline ends. The CDR3 sequence is CASSSQGIQPQHF. CDR3 sequence (DNA): TGTGCCAGCAGTTCCCAGGGGATTCAGCCCCAGCATTTT.

The J gene is TRBJ2-1, the V gene TRBV10-1; possibly TRBD2 for D (6 bases). The V end was cut by 4 bases, the J end by 4 bases, with 17 bases between. This CDR3 comprises 16 residues. CDR1 and CDR2 (germline): WNHNN, SYGVQD (reference sequence). Here the CDR3 reads CASSGQRGRLYNEQFF. DNA of the CDR3: TGCGCCAGCAGTGGCCAACGGGGGAGGTTATACAATGAGCAGTTCTTC.

This clonotype was recorded many times. The chain is built from TRBV9 and TRBJ2-5, with D possibly TRBD1 on 5 matching bases. Germline loops: CDR1 SGDLS, CDR2 YYNGEE. V lost 0 bases and J lost 5, with 14 bases in between. There are 15 residues in the CDR3. The CDR3 region is CASSVDSRGPETQYF. CDR3 DNA sequence: TGTGCCAGCAGCGTAGATTCAAGGGGTCCGGAGACCCAGTACTTC.

The sample holds many counts of this clonotype. V and J are TRBV5-1 and TRBJ1-1, with TRBD1 identical over 11 bases. This CDR3 is built from 14 residues. The germline CDR1 and CDR2 sequences are SGHRS and YFSETQ. The trim removed 4 bases at V and 4 bases at J, leaving 3 bases unmatched. The CDR3 sequence: CASSPGTGGTEAFF. The CDR3 DNA sequence: TGCGCCAGCAGCCCGGGGACAGGGGGCACTGAAGCTTTCTTT.